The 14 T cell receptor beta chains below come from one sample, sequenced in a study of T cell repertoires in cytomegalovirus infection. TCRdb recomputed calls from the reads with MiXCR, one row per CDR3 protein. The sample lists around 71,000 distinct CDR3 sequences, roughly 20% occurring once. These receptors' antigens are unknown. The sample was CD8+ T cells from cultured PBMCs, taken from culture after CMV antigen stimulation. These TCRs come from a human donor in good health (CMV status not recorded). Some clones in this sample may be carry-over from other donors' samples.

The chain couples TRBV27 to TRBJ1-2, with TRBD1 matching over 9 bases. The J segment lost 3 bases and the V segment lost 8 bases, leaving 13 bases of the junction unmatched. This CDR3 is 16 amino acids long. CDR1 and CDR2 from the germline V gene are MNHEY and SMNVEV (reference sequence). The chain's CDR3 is CASFGAGRTGDYGYTF. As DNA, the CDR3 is TGTGCCAGCTTTGGGGCCGGTAGGACAGGGGACTATGGCTACACCTTC.

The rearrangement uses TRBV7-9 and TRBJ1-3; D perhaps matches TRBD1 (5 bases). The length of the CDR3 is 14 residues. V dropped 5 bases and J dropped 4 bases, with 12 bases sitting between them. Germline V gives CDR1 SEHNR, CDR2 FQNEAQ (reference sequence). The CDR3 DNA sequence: TGTGCCAGCAGCCCAGCCCAGGGAGGAAACACCATATATTTT. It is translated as CASSPAQGGNTIYF.

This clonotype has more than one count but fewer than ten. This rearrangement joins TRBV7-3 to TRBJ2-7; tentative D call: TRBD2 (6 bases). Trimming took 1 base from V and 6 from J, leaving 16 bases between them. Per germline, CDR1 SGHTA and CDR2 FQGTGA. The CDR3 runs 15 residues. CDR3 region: CASSLSGGALFEQYF. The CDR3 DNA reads TGTGCCAGCAGCTTAAGCGGAGGGGCACTTTTCGAGCAGTACTTC.

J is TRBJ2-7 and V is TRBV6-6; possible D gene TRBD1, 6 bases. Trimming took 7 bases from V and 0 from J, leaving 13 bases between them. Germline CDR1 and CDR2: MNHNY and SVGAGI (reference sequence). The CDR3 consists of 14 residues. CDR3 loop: CASKSRQASYEQYF. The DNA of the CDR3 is TGTGCCAGCAAATCCCGACAGGCCTCCTACGAGCAGTACTTC.

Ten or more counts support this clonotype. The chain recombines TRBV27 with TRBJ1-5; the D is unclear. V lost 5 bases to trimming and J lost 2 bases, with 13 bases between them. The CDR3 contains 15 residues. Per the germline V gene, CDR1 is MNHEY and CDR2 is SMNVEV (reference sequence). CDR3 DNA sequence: TGTGCCAGCAGTCTCTACGCTCGGGGCAATCAGCCCCAGCATTTT. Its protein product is CASSLYARGNQPQHF.

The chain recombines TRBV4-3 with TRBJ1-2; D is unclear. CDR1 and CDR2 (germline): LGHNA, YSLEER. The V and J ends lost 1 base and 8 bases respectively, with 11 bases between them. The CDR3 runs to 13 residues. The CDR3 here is CASSQAGIRGYTF. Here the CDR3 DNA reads TGCGCCAGCAGCCAAGCGGGAATCCGAGGCTACACCTTC.

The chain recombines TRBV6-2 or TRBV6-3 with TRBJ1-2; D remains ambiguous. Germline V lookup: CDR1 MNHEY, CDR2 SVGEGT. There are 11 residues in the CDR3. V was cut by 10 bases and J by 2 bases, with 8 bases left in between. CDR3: CATGPNYGYTF. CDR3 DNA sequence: TGTGCCACCGGACCCAACTATGGCTACACCTTC.

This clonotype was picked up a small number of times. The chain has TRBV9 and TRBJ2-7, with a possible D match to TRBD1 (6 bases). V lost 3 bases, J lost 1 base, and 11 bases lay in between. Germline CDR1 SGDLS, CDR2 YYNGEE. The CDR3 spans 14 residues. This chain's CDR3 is CASSESGESYEQYF. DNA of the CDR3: TGTGCCAGCAGCGAGTCAGGGGAATCCTACGAGCAGTACTTC.

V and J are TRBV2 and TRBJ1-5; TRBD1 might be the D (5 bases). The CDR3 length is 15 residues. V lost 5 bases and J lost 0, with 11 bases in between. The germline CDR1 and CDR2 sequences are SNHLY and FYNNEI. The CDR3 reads CASSKDRNSNQPQHF. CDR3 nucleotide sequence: TGTGCCAGCAGTAAAGACAGAAATAGCAATCAGCCCCAGCATTTT.

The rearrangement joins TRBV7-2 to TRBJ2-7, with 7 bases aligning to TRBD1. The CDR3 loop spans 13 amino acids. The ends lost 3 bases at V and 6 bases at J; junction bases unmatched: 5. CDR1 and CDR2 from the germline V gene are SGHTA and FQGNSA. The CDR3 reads CASSLGTGAEQYF. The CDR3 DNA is TGTGCCAGCAGCTTGGGTACAGGGGCCGAGCAGTACTTC.

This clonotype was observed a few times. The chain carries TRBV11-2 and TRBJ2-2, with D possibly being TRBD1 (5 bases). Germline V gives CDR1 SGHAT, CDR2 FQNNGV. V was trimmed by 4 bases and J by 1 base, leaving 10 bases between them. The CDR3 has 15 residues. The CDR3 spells CASSSADRNTGELFF. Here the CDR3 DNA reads TGTGCCAGCAGCTCCGCCGACAGGAACACCGGGGAGCTGTTTTTT.

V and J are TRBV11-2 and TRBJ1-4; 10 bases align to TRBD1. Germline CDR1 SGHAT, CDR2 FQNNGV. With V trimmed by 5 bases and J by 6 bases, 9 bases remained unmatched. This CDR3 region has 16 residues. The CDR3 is CASSPTGGIRDEKLFF. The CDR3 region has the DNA TGTGCCAGCAGCCCGACAGGGGGCATAAGGGATGAAAAACTGTTTTTT.

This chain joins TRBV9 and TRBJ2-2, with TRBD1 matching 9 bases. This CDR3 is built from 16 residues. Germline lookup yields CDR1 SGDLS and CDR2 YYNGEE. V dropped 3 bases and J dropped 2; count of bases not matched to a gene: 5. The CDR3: CASSGPGQGNTGELFF. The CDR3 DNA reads TGTGCCAGCAGCGGGCCGGGACAGGGAAACACCGGGGAGCTGTTTTTT.

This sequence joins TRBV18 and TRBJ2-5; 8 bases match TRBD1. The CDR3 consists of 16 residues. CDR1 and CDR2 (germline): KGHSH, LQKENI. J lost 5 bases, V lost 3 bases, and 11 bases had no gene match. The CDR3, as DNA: TGTGCCAGCTCACCGGGACAGGTCCTAGGGAAGGAGACCCAGTACTTC. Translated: CASSPGQVLGKETQYF.